This T cell receptor beta chain was recorded in a study of cytomegalovirus exposure and HLA in healthy donors. Although they were nominally healthy when sampled, donors likely had unrecorded immune exposures. The CDR3 has 15 residues. As concerns this clone: The antigen is unknown.

Study-wide results and caveats: Previous analysis showed most TCR beta V segments were productive about 87% or about 30% of the time. Confirmation was obtained in vitro that a few CMV-associated chains are specific for CMV antigens.

A multiplex PCR was run with 60 Vbeta primers and 13 Jbeta primers. Produced via immunoSEQ multiplex PCR; TCRdb's table is partial and in-frame only. Here the sample spans around 130,000 clones, roughly 8.3% being singletons. The source is a man aged 35 to 55 in good health and CMV-seronegative. The sequenced material came from PBMCs. This chain uses TRBV21-1 with TRBJ1-1; the table's D gene call, TRBD1, was not cross checked with the DNA. TRBV21-1 represents a pseudogene. The CDR3 loop is CASSKGQGRQTEAFF. The CDR3 DNA follows: TGTGCCAGCAGCAAAGGGCAGGGGCGCCAGACTGAAGCTTTCTTT.